A few counts support the clone carrying this T cell receptor beta chain. As yet, its antigen is unknown. Germline V gene data show CDR1 as LGHNA and CDR2 as YNFKEQ. This CDR3 spans 15 amino acids. V was shortened by 0 bases and J by 5 bases, with 11 bases between the two germline ends. This sample is drawn from a study of Graves' ophthalmopathy and Graves' hyperthyroidism. Findings and caveats of the study: In blood appeared most of the expanded thyroid clonotypes whose frequency exceeded 0.001.

Amplification targeted the TCR beta CDR3 regions, with RNA transcripts as the source material. First-round RT-PCR with HTBI primers preceded a second-round multiplex PCR. TCRdb used MiXCR to reprocess the multiplex PCR reads, holding one entry per CDR3 protein. The data show 650,000 to 900,000 distinct CDR3 sequences, approximately 40% seen once. Sequenced material: peripheral blood. The chain carries TRBV4-2 and TRBJ1-3; D perhaps matches TRBD1 (6 bases). The clonotype was recovered from an adult man with Graves' ophthalmopathy. The CDR3 loop is CASSQDPQGRNTIYF. Written as DNA, the CDR3 is TGTGCCAGCAGCCAAGATCCGCAGGGGAGAAACACCATATATTTT.